This T cell receptor (beta chain) came from a study of beta chain features in type 1 diabetes. There are 15 residues in the CDR3. With V trimmed by 2 bases and J by 2 bases, 1 base remained unmatched. Per germline, CDR1 MNHNY and CDR2 SVGAGI (reference sequence). Researchers reported sorting CD4+ naive, central memory, regulatory and stem cell-like memory cells via CD45RO/CCR7/CD25/CD127/CD95/CD27. Expressed TCRB transcripts were sequenced because the isolated RNA had all been reverse transcribed beforehand. Libraries were prepared by immunoSEQ multiplex PCR; TCRdb keeps only in-frame clonotypes and omits some of them. This sample carries fewer than 650,000 clones, about 14% of them seen once, and the ten largest clones take 0.07% to 0.095%. This clone was recorded a few times.

The specimen sequenced was naive CD4+ T cells from blood. The sequence derives from a man younger than 35 in good health. V and J are TRBV6-6 and TRBJ1-5; 9 nucleotides align to TRBD1. In DNA form, the CDR3 reads TGTGCCAGCAGTTACCGGACAGGGGGCAATCAGCCCCAGCATTTT. Translation: CASSYRTGGNQPQHF.